The clone carrying this T cell receptor beta chain was seen a few times. Its target is unknown. This CDR3 spans 13 amino acids. Trimming left V 0 bases short and J 8 bases short, with 9 bases between. The germline V gene has CDR1 SGHRS and CDR2 YFSETQ. Constant-segment primers were used for 5'RACE, and the resulting TCR alpha and TCR beta cDNA libraries carried sample barcodes and UMIs. From the 5' RACE reads, TCRdb called clonotypes with MiXCR, one entry per CDR3 protein. This sample has about 350,000 distinct CDR3 sequences, with roughly 13% found just once. The sample originates from a study of T-cell memory formation after mild COVID-19. Study-wide results and limits: The authors did not confirm SARS-CoV-2 specificity of second-wave clones peaking day 37.

This chain uses TRBV5-1 with TRBJ2-1, with no clear D. The source of this sequence is a man aged 18-30 years who had mild COVID-19 (a few samples of this study predate the infection). Cell type and time point are not known. The sequenced sample was PBMCs or a T cell subset sorted from them (not recorded which). Here the CDR3 reads CASSLGRPDEQFF. CDR3 in DNA: TGCGCCAGCAGCTTGGGCAGGCCGGATGAGCAGTTCTTC.